The TCR beta chain under discussion was sequenced for a study of blood T cell repertoires in COVID-19. Overall study: Sources were T cells, B-cell-depleted T cells, or PBMCs; the material itself was cDNA or gDNA.

CDR3 size: 14 residues. Per the germline V gene, CDR1 is KGHSH and CDR2 is LQKENI. V lost 6 bases, J lost 1 base, and 12 bases lay in between. Original data processing: Scientists estimated how many nucleated cells there were by amplifying reference gene primers. Clones were read by immunoSEQ multiplex PCR, and TCRdb kept only the in-frame ones, dropping some. V, J and clone size reflect that table, while D and trimming were determined from the DNA. Here the sample spans about 130,000 clones, about 80% being singletons. Only a few counts were recorded for this clone. The receptor was isolated from a man in his forties or fifties who had recovered from COVID-19. V is TRBV18 and J is TRBJ1-2; D is possibly TRBD1 (5 bases). The sequenced sample was PBMCs or T cells enriched from blood (not recorded which). The CDR3 protein is CASSLRGDNYGYTF. The DNA for the CDR3 is TGTGCCAGCTCTTTACGGGGGGATAACTATGGCTACACCTTC.